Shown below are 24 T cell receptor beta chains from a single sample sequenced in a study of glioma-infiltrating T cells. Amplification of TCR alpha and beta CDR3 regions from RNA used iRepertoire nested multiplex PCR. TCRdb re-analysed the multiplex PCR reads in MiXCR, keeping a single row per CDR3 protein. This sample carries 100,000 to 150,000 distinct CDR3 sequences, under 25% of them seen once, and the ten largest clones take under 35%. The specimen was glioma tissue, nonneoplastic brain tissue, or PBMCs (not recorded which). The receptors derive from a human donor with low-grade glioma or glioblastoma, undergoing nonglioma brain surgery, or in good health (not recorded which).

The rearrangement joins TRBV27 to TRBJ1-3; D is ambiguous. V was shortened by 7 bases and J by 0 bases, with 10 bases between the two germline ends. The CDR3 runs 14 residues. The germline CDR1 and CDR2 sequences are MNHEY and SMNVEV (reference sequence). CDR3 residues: CASTDTHSGNTIYF. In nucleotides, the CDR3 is TGTGCCAGCACCGACACCCACTCTGGAAACACCATATATTTT.

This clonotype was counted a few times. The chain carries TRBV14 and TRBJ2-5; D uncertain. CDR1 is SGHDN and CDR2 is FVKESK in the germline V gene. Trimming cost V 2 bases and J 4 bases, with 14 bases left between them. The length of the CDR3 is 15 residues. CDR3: CASSQQFGVGETQYF. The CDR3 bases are TGTGCCAGCAGCCAACAGTTTGGGGTAGGAGAGACCCAGTACTTC.

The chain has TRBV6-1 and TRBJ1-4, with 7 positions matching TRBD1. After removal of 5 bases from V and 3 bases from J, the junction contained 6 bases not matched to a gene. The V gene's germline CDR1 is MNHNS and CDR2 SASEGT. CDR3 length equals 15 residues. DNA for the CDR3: TGTGCCAGCAGTTTACAGGGGCCGGCTAATGAAAAACTGTTTTTT. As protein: CASSLQGPANEKLFF.

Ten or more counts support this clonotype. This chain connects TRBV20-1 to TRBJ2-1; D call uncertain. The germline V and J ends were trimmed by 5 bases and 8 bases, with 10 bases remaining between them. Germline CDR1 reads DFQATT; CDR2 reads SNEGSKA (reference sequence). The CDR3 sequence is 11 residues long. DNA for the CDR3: TGCAGTGCTCCCGGCCCGGATGAGCAGTTCTTC. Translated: CSAPGPDEQFF.

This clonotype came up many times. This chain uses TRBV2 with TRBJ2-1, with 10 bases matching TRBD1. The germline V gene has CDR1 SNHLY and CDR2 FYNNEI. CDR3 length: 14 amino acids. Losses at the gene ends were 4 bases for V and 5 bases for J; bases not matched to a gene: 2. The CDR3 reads CASSADRGHNEQFF. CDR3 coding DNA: TGTGCCAGCAGTGCTGACAGGGGGCACAATGAGCAGTTCTTC.

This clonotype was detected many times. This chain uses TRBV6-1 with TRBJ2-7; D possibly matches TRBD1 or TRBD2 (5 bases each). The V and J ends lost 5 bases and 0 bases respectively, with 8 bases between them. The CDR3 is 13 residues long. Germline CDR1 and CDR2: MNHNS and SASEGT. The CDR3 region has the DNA TGTGCCAGCAGTTGGGGGAGCTCCTACGAGCAGTACGTC. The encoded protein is CASSWGSSYEQYV.

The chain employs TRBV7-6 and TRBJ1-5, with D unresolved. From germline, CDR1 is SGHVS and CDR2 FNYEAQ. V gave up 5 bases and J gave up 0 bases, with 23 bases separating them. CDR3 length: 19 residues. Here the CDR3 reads CASSPTAGSSPNSNQPQHF. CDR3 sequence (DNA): TGTGCCAGCAGCCCTACCGCGGGTTCTTCCCCCAATAGCAATCAGCCCCAGCATTTT.

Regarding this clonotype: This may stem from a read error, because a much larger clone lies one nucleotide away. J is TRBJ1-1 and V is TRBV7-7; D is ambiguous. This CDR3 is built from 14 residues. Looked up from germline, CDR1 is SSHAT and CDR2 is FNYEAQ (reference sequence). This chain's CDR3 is CASSFDGPNTEAFF. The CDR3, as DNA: TGTGCTAGCAGCTTTGATGGGCCGAACACTGAAGCTTTCTTT.

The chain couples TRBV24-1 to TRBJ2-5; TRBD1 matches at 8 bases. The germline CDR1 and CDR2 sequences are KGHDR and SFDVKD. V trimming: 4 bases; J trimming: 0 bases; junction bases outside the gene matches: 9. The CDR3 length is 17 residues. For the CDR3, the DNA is TGTGCCACCAGTGACCTCGGGACAGGTCGGTACCAAGAGACCCAGTACTTC. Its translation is CATSDLGTGRYQETQYF.

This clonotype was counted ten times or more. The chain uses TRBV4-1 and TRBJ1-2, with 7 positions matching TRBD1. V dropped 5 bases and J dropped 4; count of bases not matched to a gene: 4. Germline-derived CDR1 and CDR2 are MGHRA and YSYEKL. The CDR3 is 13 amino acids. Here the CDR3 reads CASSFDRAYGYTF. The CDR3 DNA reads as TGCGCCAGCAGCTTTGACAGGGCCTATGGCTACACCTTC.

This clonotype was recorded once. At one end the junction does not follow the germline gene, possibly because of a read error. CDR3 amino acids: CASSHRGPNEQSF. In DNA, the CDR3 is TGTGCCAGCAGCCACAGGGGGCCAAATGAGCAGTCCTTC. The chain is built from TRBV7-3 and TRBJ2-1, with 9 positions matching TRBD1. In germline, CDR1 is SGHTA, CDR2 FQGTGA. CDR3 size: 13 residues.

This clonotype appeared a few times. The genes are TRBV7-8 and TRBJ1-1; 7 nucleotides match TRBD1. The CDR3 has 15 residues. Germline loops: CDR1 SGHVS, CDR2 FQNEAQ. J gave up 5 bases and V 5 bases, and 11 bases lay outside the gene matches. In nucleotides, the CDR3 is TGTGCCAGCAGCAACCGACAGGGCGTGGGGACTGAAGCTTTCTTT. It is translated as CASSNRQGVGTEAFF.

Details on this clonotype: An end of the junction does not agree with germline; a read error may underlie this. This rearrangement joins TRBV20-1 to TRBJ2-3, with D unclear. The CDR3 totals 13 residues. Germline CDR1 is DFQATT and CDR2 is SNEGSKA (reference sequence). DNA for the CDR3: TGCAGTGCTAGGACCCCCGACACATATACGCAGTATTTT. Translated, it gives CSARTPDTYTQYF.

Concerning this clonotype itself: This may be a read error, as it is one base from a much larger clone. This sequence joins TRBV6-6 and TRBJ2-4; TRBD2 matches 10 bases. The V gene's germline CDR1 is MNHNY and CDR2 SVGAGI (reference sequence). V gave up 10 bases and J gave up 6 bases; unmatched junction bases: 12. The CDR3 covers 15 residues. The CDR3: CANNGRTSGGNIQYF. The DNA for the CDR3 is TGTGCCAACAATGGACGGACTAGCGGAGGAAACATTCAGTACTTC.

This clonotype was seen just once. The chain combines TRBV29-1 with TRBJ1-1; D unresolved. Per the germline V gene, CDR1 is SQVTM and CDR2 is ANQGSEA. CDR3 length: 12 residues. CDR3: CRASLEGTEAFF. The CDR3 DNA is TGCAGGGCCTCCCTCGAGGGCACTGAAGCTTTCTTT.

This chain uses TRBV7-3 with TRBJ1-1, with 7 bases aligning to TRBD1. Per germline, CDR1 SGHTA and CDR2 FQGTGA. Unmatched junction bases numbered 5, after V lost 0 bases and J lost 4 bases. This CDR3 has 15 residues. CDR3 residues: CASSLTGQSGTEAFF. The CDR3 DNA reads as TGTGCCAGCAGCTTAACGGGACAGTCCGGCACTGAAGCTTTCTTT.

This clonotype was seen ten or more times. As DNA, the CDR3 is TGCAGTGCTAGATTGGGGGGCTCCTACGAGCAGTACGTC. This sequence encodes CSARLGGSYEQYV. The chain recombines TRBV20-1 with TRBJ2-7; D is perhaps TRBD2 (6 bases). Per germline, CDR1 DFQATT and CDR2 SNEGSKA (reference sequence). This CDR3 is 13 amino acids long. V was cut by 2 bases and J by 0 bases, with 8 bases left in between.

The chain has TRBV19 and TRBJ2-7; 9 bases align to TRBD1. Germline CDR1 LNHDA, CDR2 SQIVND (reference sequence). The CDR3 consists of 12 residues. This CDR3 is CTSSSRQGVQYV. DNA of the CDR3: TGTACCAGTAGTAGCCGACAGGGGGTGCAGTACGTC.

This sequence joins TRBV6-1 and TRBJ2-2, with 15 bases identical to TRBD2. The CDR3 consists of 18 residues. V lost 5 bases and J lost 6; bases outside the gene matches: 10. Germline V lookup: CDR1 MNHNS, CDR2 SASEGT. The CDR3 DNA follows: TGTGCCAGCAGTTATCTCGGGACTAGCGGGGGGTTAGCCGGGGAGCTGTTTTTT. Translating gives CASSYLGTSGGLAGELFF.

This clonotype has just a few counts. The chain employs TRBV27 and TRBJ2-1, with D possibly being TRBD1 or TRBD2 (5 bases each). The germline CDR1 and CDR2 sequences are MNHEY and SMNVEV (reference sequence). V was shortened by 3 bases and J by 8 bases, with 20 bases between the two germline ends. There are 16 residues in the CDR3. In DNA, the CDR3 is TGTGCCAGCAGTTTCCCGAGGGGTGAGGGAATTCATGAGCAGTTCTTC. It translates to CASSFPRGEGIHEQFF.

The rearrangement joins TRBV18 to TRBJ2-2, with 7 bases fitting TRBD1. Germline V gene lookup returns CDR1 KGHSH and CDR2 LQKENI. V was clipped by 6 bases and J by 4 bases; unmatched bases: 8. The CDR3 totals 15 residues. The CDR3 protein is CASSSLGQLTGELFF. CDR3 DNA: TGTGCCAGCTCTAGCTTGGGACAGCTCACCGGGGAGCTGTTTTTT.

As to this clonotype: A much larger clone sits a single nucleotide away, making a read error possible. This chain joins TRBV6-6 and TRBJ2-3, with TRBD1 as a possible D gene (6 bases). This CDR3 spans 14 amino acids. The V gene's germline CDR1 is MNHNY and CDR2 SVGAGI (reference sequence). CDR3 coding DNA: TGTGCCGGCAGTTATTTTGGGGGCAGGGATACGCAGTATTTT. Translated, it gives CAGSYFGGRDTQYF.

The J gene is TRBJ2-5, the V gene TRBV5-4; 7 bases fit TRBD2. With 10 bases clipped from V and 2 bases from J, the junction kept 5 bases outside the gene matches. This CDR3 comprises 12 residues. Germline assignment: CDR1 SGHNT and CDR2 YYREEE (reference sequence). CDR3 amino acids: CALTGGQETQYF. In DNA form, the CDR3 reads TGTGCCCTCACCGGGGGGCAAGAGACCCAGTACTTC.

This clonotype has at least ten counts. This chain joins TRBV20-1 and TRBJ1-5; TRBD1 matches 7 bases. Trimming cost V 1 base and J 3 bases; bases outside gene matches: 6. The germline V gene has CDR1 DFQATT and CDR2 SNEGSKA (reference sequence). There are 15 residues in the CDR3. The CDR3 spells CSARAQGGSNQPQHF. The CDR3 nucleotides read TGCAGTGCTAGAGCTCAGGGGGGGTCCAATCAGCCCCAGCATTTT.